The 5 T cell receptor beta chains presented below share a single source sample, sequenced in a study of regulatory T cells in long-lasting Graves disease. Described time point: newly diagnosed GD, antithyroid drugs for less than 3 months. From PBMCs, RNA was extracted and then used to make the TCR library. The TCR beta library used iRepertoire HTBI primers with Arm-PCR amplification of CDR3. TCRdb itself ran the multiplex PCR reads through MiXCR, one entry per CDR3 protein. The repertoire includes about 240,000 distinct CDR3 sequences, 20% to 25% of them detected once, and around 14% sits in the top ten. The input for sequencing was peripheral blood mononuclear cells (PBMCs), taken at new diagnosis, from a patient treated with antithyroid drugs. The receptor source for this set is a female donor with Graves disease.

This clonotype was detected a few times. J is TRBJ2-3 and V is TRBV3-1; 10 nucleotides line up with TRBD2. From germline, CDR1 is LGHDT and CDR2 YNNKEL (reference sequence). The CDR3 length is 17 residues. Trimming cost V 0 bases and J 1 base; bases outside gene matches: 4. Here the CDR3 DNA reads TGTGCCAGCAGCCAAGATATCACTAGCGGGGGCACAGATACGCAGTATTTT. This sequence encodes CASSQDITSGGTDTQYF.

This clonotype came up many times. J is TRBJ2-1 and V is TRBV4-1; unclear D gene. CDR3 length: 15 residues. Trimming pared 3 bases from V and 3 bases from J, leaving 12 bases between. Per the germline V gene, CDR1 is MGHRA and CDR2 is YSYEKL. The CDR3 sequence: CASSQVAGDYNEQFF. In nucleotides, the CDR3 is TGCGCCAGCAGCCAGGTAGCAGGCGACTACAATGAGCAGTTCTTC.

The V and J genes are TRBV7-9 and TRBJ1-5; 7 bases agree with TRBD1. The CDR3 loop spans 16 amino acids. CDR1 SEHNR and CDR2 FQNEAQ come from the germline V gene (reference sequence). V shed 5 bases, J shed 3 bases, and the junction held 10 bases outside the gene matches. CDR3 sequence reads: CASSPGGRGLNQPQHF. Here the CDR3 DNA reads TGTGCCAGCAGCCCAGGGGGAAGGGGGCTCAATCAGCCCCAGCATTTT.

The sample holds many counts of this clonotype. V usage is TRBV29-1 and J usage is TRBJ2-2; TRBD2 matches at 7 bases. V lost 4 bases and J lost 8; bases outside the gene matches: 4. The CDR3 contains 12 residues. CDR1 and CDR2 from the germline V gene are SQVTM and ANQGSEA. In DNA form, the CDR3 reads TGCAGCGTTGGCGGGGGTATTGGGGAGCTGTTTTTT. It translates to CSVGGGIGELFF.

This clonotype was picked up many times. The J gene is TRBJ2-7, the V gene TRBV3-1, with 9 nucleotides matching TRBD1. Losses at the gene ends were 3 bases for V and 5 bases for J; bases not matched to a gene: 8. This CDR3 comprises 15 residues. The germline V gene encodes CDR1 LGHDT and CDR2 YNNKEL (reference sequence). The CDR3 DNA follows: TGTGCCAGCAGCCACGGGGACAGGGCCGGGAACGAGCAGTACTTC. It is translated as CASSHGDRAGNEQYF.